These T cell receptor beta chains were read from a single sample in a study of cytomegalovirus exposure and HLA in healthy donors. Generated by immunoSEQ multiplex PCR, the TCRdb table keeps only in-frame clones and is missing some. The profile shows approximately 100,000 clones, approximately 79% of them singletons. The specimen sequenced was PBMCs. These receptors were taken from a male donor in good health and CMV-seronegative. Both conserved end residues are part of each CDR3. Each record gives: V gene, J gene, D gene, CDR3 DNA, CDR3 protein. D genes are given only for firm matches.

V: TRBV5-1
J: TRBJ2-1
D: NA
DNA: TGCGCCAGCAGCCGGGGGGGTGGGGACAGAACGAATGAGCAGTTCTTC
CDR3: CASSRGGGDRTNEQFF

V: TRBV10-3
J: TRBJ2-2
D: TRBD2
DNA: TGTGCCATCAGTGACCTAGCGGGAGGGTATAACGGGGAGCTGTTTTTT
CDR3: CAISDLAGGYNGELFF

V: TRBV15
J: TRBJ2-1
D: TRBD1
DNA: TGTGCCACAGGGCCGGACAGGGGGCCGGGGAATGAGCAGTTCTTC
CDR3: CATGPDRGPGNEQFF

V: TRBV15
J: TRBJ1-1
D: NA
DNA: TGTGCCACCAGCAGAGATACACGGAACACTGAAGCTTTCTTT
CDR3: CATSRDTRNTEAFF

V: TRBV28
J: TRBJ2-7
D: TRBD2
DNA: TGTGCCAGCAGGGGGGGACTAGCCAAGTTCTCCTACGAGCAGTACTTC
CDR3: CASRGGLAKFSYEQYF

V: TRBV19
J: TRBJ2-7
D: TRBD1
DNA: TGTGTCAGTAGTCGGGACAGGGGGCCCTACTACGAGCAGTACTTC
CDR3: CVSSRDRGPYYEQYF

V: TRBV19
J: TRBJ1-4
D: NA
DNA: TGTGCCAGTAGTATTCAGGGGAGTACTAATGAAAAACTGTTTTTT
CDR3: CASSIQGSTNEKLFF

V: TRBV19
J: TRBJ1-4
D: NA
DNA: TGTGCCAGTACCACAGGGCCGGCTAATGAAAAACTGTTTTTT
CDR3: CASTTGPANEKLFF

V: TRBV15
J: TRBJ2-7
D: TRBD1
DNA: TGTGCCACCAGCAGGGGACAGACCTACGAGCAGTACTTC
CDR3: CATSRGQTYEQYF

V: TRBV5-4
J: TRBJ2-1
D: NA
DNA: TGTGCCAGCAGCTTGTCGGACTCCGATGAGCAGTTCTTC
CDR3: CASSLSDSDEQFF

V: TRBV6-6
J: TRBJ2-7
D: TRBD2
DNA: TGTGCCAGCAAGCGCACGAGCGGGACCCTCTCCTACGAGCAGTACTTC
CDR3: CASKRTSGTLSYEQYF

V: TRBV30
J: TRBJ1-5
D: NA
DNA: TGTGCCTGGAGTCCCCGGGGAGGTCAGCCCCAGCATTTT
CDR3: CAWSPRGGQPQHF

V: TRBV29-1
J: TRBJ2-7
D: NA
DNA: TGCAGCGTTGACAAGGACTCCGCTCGGGGCGAGCAGTACTTC
CDR3: CSVDKDSARGEQYF

V: TRBV28
J: TRBJ1-1
D: TRBD1
DNA: TGTGCCAGCAGTTTACGGGCAGGGGGTTATGAAGCTTTCTTT
CDR3: CASSLRAGGYEAFF